One sample yielded the 21 T cell receptor beta chains listed below, sequenced in a study of blood T cell repertoires in COVID-19. Sequenced by immunoSEQ multiplex PCR; TCRdb stores in-frame clones only, minus some. The data hold about 440,000 clones, with 90% observed a single time. The sequenced sample consisted of PBMCs or T cells enriched from blood (not recorded which). These receptor sequences come from a man younger than 35 who had recovered from COVID-19.

The chain uses TRBV6-5 and TRBJ2-2; 15 nucleotides align to TRBD2. Germline trimming cut 7 bases from V and 8 bases from J; bases unmatched to any gene: 5. The CDR3 spans 15 residues. The germline V gene encodes CDR1 MNHEY and CDR2 SVGAGI. CDR3 in DNA: TGTGCCAGCACCGGACTAGCGGGAGGGTGGGGGGAGCTGTTTTTT. Protein sequence: CASTGLAGGWGELFF.

The chain has TRBV6-4 and TRBJ1-6, with D unclear. The germline V gene encodes CDR1 MRHNA and CDR2 SNTAGT. Trimming removed 0 bases from V and 7 bases from J, with 4 bases in between. The CDR3 is made up of 13 amino acids. Written as DNA, the CDR3 is TGTGCCAGCAGTGACTCGGGCAATTCACCCCTCCACTTT. Translating gives CASSDSGNSPLHF.

This clone has just a few counts. The gene calls are TRBV5-6 and TRBJ2-7, with D tentatively TRBD1 (5 bases). This CDR3 region has 14 residues. Trimming pared 0 bases from V and 3 bases from J, leaving 10 bases between. Per germline, CDR1 SGHDT and CDR2 YYEEEE. CDR3 bases: TGTGCCAGCAGCTTGGGACAGAACCTCTACGAGCAGTACTTC. Encoded protein: CASSLGQNLYEQYF.

Written as DNA, the CDR3 is TGTGCCAGCAGCTTAACCCGGACAGCTAACTACGAGCAGTACTTC. Amino acid sequence: CASSLTRTANYEQYF. The V call is TRBV7-3, the J call TRBJ2-7; TRBD1 is a possible D gene (6 bases). Germline CDR1 SGHTA, CDR2 FQGTGA. The V end was cut by 0 bases, the J end by 3 bases, with 12 bases between. This CDR3 is 15 amino acids long.

This rearrangement joins TRBV5-1 to TRBJ1-1; TRBD1 agrees at 8 bases. V gave up 0 bases and J gave up 1 base; unmatched junction bases: 2. This CDR3 has 15 residues. Germline V gene lookup returns CDR1 SGHRS and CDR2 YFSETQ. For the CDR3, the DNA is TGCGCCAGCAGCTTGGGGGACAGGAGGAACACTGAAGCTTTCTTT. Translation: CASSLGDRRNTEAFF.

This clone turned up a few times. V is TRBV6-4 and J is TRBJ1-1; maybe TRBD1 (5 bases). The CDR3 runs 13 residues. Germline V gives CDR1 MRHNA, CDR2 SNTAGT. The V gene lost 6 bases and the J gene lost 0 bases, with 8 bases spanning the gap. CDR3 bases: TGTGCCAGCAGCTGGGGGGTGAACACTGAAGCTTTCTTT. Its translation is CASSWGVNTEAFF.

The chain links TRBV3-1 (or the pseudogene TRBV3-2) to TRBJ2-4; TRBD2 matches at 8 bases. CDR3 length: 17 residues. Germline lookup yields CDR1 LGHDT and CDR2 YNNKEL (reference sequence). J gave up 0 bases and V 4 bases, and 8 bases lay outside the gene matches. CDR3 residues: CASSRTTSGKAKNIQYF. The CDR3 DNA reads TGTGCCAGCAGCCGTACCACTAGCGGAAAAGCCAAAAACATTCAGTACTTC.

The chain combines TRBV7-3 with TRBJ2-5; tentative D call: TRBD1 (5 bases). Deletions cut 2 bases from V and 2 bases from J, with 9 bases between. Germline CDR1 and CDR2: SGHTA and FQGTGA. There are 14 residues in the CDR3. As DNA, the CDR3 is TGTGCCAGCAGCTTAGGGGCGGAACAAGAGACCCAGTACTTC. As protein: CASSLGAEQETQYF.

The chain combines TRBV30 with TRBJ2-4, with TRBD1 matching 10 bases. Germline values: CDR1 GTSNPN, CDR2 SVGIG (reference sequence). With 5 bases clipped from V and 5 bases from J, the junction kept 12 bases outside the gene matches. This CDR3 region has 16 residues. This CDR3 is CAWGKATGGLQNIQYF. For the CDR3, the DNA is TGTGCCTGGGGTAAGGCGACAGGGGGCCTTCAAAACATTCAGTACTTC.

The chain is built from TRBV29-1 and TRBJ2-5; D might be TRBD2 (5 bases). V lost 5 bases and J lost 3, with 10 bases in between. The CDR3 extends over 12 amino acids. From germline, CDR1 is SQVTM and CDR2 ANQGSEA. CDR3 loop: CSVHSGEETQYF. The CDR3 bases are TGCAGCGTTCACTCCGGGGAAGAGACCCAGTACTTC.

The chain uses TRBV9 and TRBJ2-1; D remains unclear. The V end lost 0 bases, the J end lost 9 bases, and 19 bases lay between the germline ends. Germline V lookup: CDR1 SGDLS, CDR2 YYNGEE. The CDR3 runs to 16 residues. CDR3 residues: CASSVAGAAVGGEQFF. CDR3 coding DNA: TGTGCCAGCAGCGTAGCTGGAGCCGCTGTGGGTGGTGAGCAGTTCTTC.

This clone came up a few times. The chain employs TRBV20-1 and TRBJ1-2, with D possibly being TRBD1 (5 bases). Between the trimmed V and J ends, which lost 6 bases and 6 bases, there was a span of 11 bases. The CDR3 totals 11 residues. Looked up from germline, CDR1 is DFQATT and CDR2 is SNEGSKA (reference sequence). CDR3 DNA sequence: TGCAGTGCCGAGTCGGGGGATGGCTACACCTTC. This sequence encodes CSAESGDGYTF.

The chain joins TRBV28 to TRBJ2-1; TRBD2 agrees at 7 bases. This CDR3 is built from 16 residues. Per germline, CDR1 MDHEN and CDR2 SYDVKM. V dropped 5 bases and J dropped 4; count of bases not matched to a gene: 11. The DNA for the CDR3 is TGTGCCAGCAGTACACCGACTAGCCAAACTTACAATGAGCAGTTCTTC. This encodes CASSTPTSQTYNEQFF.

The chain has TRBV6-5 and TRBJ1-2; D call uncertain. CDR1 MNHEY and CDR2 SVGAGI come from the germline V gene. V lost 5 bases to trimming and J lost 14 bases, with 18 bases between them. The CDR3 length is 12 residues. The CDR3 DNA follows: TGTGCCAGCAGTCCCGGGGAGGTAGGATGGACCTTC. It codes for CASSPGEVGWTF.

V is TRBV19 and J is TRBJ1-2, with TRBD1 matching 8 bases. The CDR3 loop spans 13 amino acids. Trimming at V came to 8 bases and at J to 3 bases, leaving 5 bases not matched to a gene. Germline V gene data show CDR1 as LNHDA and CDR2 as SQIVND (reference sequence). DNA of the CDR3: TGTGCCAGTTCCAGGGGGCTCGACTATGGCTACACCTTC. Translation gives CASSRGLDYGYTF.

The gene calls are TRBV6-6 and TRBJ2-7; TRBD2 is a possible D gene (5 bases). Germline V gene data show CDR1 as MNHNY and CDR2 as SVGAGI (reference sequence). V gave up 2 bases and J gave up 5 bases, with 13 bases separating them. CDR3 length: 14 residues. The CDR3 region has the DNA TGTGCCAGCAGTTACGATGCGTGGAGGCACGAGCAGTACTTC. The encoded protein is CASSYDAWRHEQYF.

CDR3 sequence reads: CASSLSPTQGALGDTQYF. CDR3 DNA: TGTGCCAGCAGCCTCTCTCCTACACAGGGGGCGCTGGGAGATACGCAGTATTTT. The chain recombines TRBV3-1 (or the pseudogene TRBV3-2) with TRBJ2-3; TRBD1 matches at 9 bases. After removal of 4 bases from V and 5 bases from J, the junction contained 16 bases not matched to a gene. Germline CDR1 and CDR2: LGHDT and YNNKEL (reference sequence). CDR3 length equals 18 residues.

The table lists this clone with a count of one. The chain carries TRBV9 and TRBJ2-3; 10 nucleotides match TRBD2. In germline, CDR1 is SGDLS, CDR2 YYNGEE. CDR3 length: 14 residues. V shed 0 bases and J 5 bases; nucleotides not matched to a gene: 0. The CDR3 region has the DNA TGTGCCAGCAGCGTAGGACTAGCGGGAGATACGCAGTATTTT. Amino acids: CASSVGLAGDTQYF.

The chain is built from TRBV27 and TRBJ1-1, with 7 bases fitting TRBD1. The CDR3 runs to 14 residues. Germline CDR1 reads MNHEY; CDR2 reads SMNVEV (reference sequence). J was trimmed by 4 bases and V by 6 bases; bases with no gene match: 8. The CDR3, as DNA: TGTGCCAGCAGGCTAGAGGGGGCTACCACTGAAGCTTTCTTT. Its protein is CASRLEGATTEAFF.

The rearrangement joins TRBV11-3 to TRBJ1-1; the D is unclear. The CDR3 has 19 residues. Per germline, CDR1 SGHNT and CDR2 YENEEA. Trimming took 0 bases from V and 7 from J, leaving 27 bases between them. CDR3 sequence reads: CASSLESLVLREAWSEAFF. The DNA of the CDR3 is TGTGCCAGCAGCTTAGAGAGCCTCGTCCTCCGGGAGGCGTGGAGTGAAGCTTTCTTT. Together with reference TRBV11-3 and TRBJ1-1, the CDR3 gives the full variable domain: EAGVVQSPRYKIIEKKQPVAFWCNPISGHNTLYWYLQNLGQGPELLIRYENEEAVDDSQLPKDRFSAERLKGVDSTLKIQPAELGDSAVYLCASSLESLVLREAWSEAFFGQGTRLTVV.

This clone was recorded once. This rearrangement joins TRBV2 to TRBJ1-5, with 8 bases matching TRBD1. The V and J ends lost 7 bases and 2 bases, in that order; junction bases with no gene match: 7. This CDR3 has 15 residues. Germline V CDR1 and CDR2: SNHLY, FYNNEI. The CDR3 DNA sequence: TGTGCCAGCAATCTAGACAGGGGCGGCAATCAGCCCCAGCATTTT. Its translation is CASNLDRGGNQPQHF.